This TCR beta chain was sequenced for a study of OX40 agonist ivuxolimab in advanced cancers. Study-wide background: Patients received ivuxolimab, an agonistic anti-OX40 (CD134) antibody. Findings and limits, study-wide: Low clonal expansion, among the lowest seen, marked partial responders at 0.1-3.0 mg/kg. CD4+ and CD8+ blood T cells expanded clonally by week 6 at 0.1 to 3.0 mg/kg.

In the case of this clone: Its specificity is not known.

V lost 3 bases to trimming and J lost 0 bases, with 16 bases between them. Germline loops: CDR1 SGHRS, CDR2 YFSETQ. CDR3 length: 16 amino acids. Measured with immunoSEQ multiplex PCR; TCRdb has only the in-frame clones, and not every one. The sample has approximately 64,000 clones; approximately 90% are singletons. This material consisted of CD4+ or CD8+ T cells sorted from blood, taken in a trial of the OX40 agonist ivuxolimab. The V call is TRBV5-1, the J call TRBJ2-7; weak D call: TRBD1 (6 bases). The sequence was obtained from an adult with an advanced solid tumor such as melanoma, head and neck, liver or kidney cancer. CDR3 DNA: TGCGCCAGCAGCTCGCGTGGGGGCCTCAGCTCCTACGAGCAGTACTTC. It is translated as CASSSRGGLSSYEQYF.